This T cell receptor (beta chain) was captured by sequencing in a study of T cells in Graves' hyperthyroidism and ophthalmopathy. This clonotype was observed a few times. Exclusion followed for patients with uncontrolled infection, other autoimmune disease, pregnancy or lactation. PBMCs came from 10 ml fresh peripheral blood. Amplification of TCR beta CDR3 regions was performed using RNA transcripts as template. First-round RT-PCR of the TCR CDR3 relied on the HTBI primer set. Each CDR3 protein is one row after TCRdb ran MiXCR on the multiplex PCR reads. The table records about 640,000 distinct CDR3 sequences, less than 25% of them present only once. Germline CDR1 and CDR2: ENHRY and SYGVKD. V was pared by 10 bases and J by 7 bases, with 16 bases between. This CDR3 has 12 amino acids.

The chain recombines TRBV10-3 with TRBJ1-1; D possibly corresponds to TRBD1 (5 bases). Sequenced sample: blood. This receptor was identified in a man aged 30 to 39 with Graves' ophthalmopathy. The CDR3 region is CATGPVRGEAFF. In nucleotides, the CDR3 is TGTGCCACGGGACCGGTAAGGGGTGAAGCTTTCTTT.